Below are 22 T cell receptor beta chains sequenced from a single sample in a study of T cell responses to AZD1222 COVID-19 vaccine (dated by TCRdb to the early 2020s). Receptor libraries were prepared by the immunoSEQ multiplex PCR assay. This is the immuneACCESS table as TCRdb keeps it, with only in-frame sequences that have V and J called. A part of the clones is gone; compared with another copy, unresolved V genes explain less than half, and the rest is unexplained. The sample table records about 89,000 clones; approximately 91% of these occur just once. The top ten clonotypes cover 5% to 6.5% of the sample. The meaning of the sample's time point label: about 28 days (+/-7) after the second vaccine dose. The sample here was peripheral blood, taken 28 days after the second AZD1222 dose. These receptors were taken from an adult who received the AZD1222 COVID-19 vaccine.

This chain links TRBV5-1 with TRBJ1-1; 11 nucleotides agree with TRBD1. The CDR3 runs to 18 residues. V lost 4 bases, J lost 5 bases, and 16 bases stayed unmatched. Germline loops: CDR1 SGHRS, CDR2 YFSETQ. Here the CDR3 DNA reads TGCGCCAGCAGCGAATATGGACAGGGGGCTAAGGTTGGGACTGAAGCTTTCTTT. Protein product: CASSEYGQGAKVGTEAFF.

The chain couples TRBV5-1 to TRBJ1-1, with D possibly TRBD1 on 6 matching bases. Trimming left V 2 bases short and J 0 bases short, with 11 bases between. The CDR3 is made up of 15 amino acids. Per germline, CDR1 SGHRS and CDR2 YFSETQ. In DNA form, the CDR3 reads TGCGCCAGCAGCTTCGTGGACAGCCTGAACACTGAAGCTTTCTTT. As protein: CASSFVDSLNTEAFF.

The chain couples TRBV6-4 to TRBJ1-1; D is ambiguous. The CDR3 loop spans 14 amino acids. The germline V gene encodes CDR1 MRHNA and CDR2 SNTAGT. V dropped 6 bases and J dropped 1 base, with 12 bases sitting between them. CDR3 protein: CASRGAGRNTEAFF. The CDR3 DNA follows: TGTGCCAGCAGGGGAGCAGGCAGGAACACTGAAGCTTTCTTT.

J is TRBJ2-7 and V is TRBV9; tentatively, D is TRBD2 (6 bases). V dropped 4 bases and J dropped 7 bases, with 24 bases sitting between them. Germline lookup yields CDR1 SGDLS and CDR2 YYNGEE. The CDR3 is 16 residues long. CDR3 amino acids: CASSSGGVGPEREQYF. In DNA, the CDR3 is TGTGCCAGCAGCTCAGGAGGGGTGGGACCGGAGAGGGAGCAGTACTTC.

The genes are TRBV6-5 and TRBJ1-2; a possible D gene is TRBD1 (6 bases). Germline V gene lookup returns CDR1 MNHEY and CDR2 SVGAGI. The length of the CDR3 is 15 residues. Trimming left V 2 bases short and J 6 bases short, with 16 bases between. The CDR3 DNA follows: TGTGCCAGCAGTTACGCGGGGGCAGGGAAGGATGGCTACACCTTC. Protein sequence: CASSYAGAGKDGYTF.

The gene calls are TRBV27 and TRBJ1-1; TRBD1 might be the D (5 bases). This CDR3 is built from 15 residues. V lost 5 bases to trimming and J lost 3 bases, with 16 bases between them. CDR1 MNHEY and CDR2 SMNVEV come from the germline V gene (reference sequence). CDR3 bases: TGTGCCAGCAGTCTGACAGCTTTCTCGTACACTGAAGCTTTCTTT. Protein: CASSLTAFSYTEAFF.

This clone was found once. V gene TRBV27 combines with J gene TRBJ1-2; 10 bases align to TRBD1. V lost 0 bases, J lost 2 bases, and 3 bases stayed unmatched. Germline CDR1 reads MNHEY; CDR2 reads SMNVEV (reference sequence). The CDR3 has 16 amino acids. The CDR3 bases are TGTGCCAGCAGTTTATCTCTGGGACAGGGGAACTATGGCTACACCTTC. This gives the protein CASSLSLGQGNYGYTF.

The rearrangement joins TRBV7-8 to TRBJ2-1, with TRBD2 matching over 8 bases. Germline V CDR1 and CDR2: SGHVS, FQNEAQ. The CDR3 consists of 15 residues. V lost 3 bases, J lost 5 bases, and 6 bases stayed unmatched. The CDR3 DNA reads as TGTGCCAGCAGCTTCCTTAGCGGGATGAACAATGAGCAGTTCTTC. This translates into CASSFLSGMNNEQFF.

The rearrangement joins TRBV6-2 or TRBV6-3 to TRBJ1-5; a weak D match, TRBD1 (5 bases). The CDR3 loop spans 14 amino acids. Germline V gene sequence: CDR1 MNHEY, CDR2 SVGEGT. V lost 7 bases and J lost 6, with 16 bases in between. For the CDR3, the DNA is TGTGCCAGCAACCCGGGGCCTATGGGTCAGCCCCAGCATTTT. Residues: CASNPGPMGQPQHF.

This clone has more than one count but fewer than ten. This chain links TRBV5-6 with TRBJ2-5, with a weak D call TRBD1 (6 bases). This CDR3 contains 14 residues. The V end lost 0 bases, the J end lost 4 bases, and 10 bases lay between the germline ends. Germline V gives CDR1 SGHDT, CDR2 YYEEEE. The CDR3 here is CASSLGGGRETQYF. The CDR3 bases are TGTGCCAGCAGCTTGGGAGGGGGACGAGAGACCCAGTACTTC.

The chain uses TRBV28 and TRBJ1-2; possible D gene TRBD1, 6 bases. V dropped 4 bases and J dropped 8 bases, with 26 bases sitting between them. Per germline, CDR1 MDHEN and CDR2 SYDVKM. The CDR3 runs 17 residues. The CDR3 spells CASSSQLSTGRGQGYTF. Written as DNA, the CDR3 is TGTGCCAGCAGTTCCCAGCTATCGACGGGACGGGGGCAAGGCTACACCTTC.

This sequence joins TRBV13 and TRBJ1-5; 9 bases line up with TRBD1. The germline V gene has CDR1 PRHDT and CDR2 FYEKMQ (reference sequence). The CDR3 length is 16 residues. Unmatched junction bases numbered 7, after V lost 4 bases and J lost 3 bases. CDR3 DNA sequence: TGTGCCAGCAGCTGGGGGGGACAGGGAGTCAATCAGCCCCAGCATTTT. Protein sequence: CASSWGGQGVNQPQHF. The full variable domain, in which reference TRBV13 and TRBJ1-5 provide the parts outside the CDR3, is AAGVIQSPRHLIKEKRETATLKCYPIPRHDTVYWYQQGPGQDPQFLISFYEKMQSDKGSIPDRFSAQQFSDYHSELNMSSLELGDSALYFCASSWGGQGVNQPQHFGDGTRLSIL.

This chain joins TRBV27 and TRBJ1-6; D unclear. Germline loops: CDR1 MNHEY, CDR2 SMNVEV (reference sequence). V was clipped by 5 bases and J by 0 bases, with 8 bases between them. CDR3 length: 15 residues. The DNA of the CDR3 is TGTGCCAGCAGTGGCCAGAGCTCCTATAATTCACCCCTCCACTTT. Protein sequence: CASSGQSSYNSPLHF.

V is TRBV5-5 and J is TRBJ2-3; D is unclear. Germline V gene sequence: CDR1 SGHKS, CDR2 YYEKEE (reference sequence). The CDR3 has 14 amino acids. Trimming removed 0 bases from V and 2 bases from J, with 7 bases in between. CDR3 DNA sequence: TGTGCCAGCAGCTTGGGGGGATTCACAGATACGCAGTATTTT. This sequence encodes CASSLGGFTDTQYF.

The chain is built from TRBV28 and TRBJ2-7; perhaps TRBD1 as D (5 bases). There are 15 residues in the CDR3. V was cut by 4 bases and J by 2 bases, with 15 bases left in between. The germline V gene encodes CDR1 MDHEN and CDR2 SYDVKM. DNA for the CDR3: TGTGCCAGCAGTTGGAGTAGGGGCAAGACCTACGAGCAGTACTTC. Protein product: CASSWSRGKTYEQYF. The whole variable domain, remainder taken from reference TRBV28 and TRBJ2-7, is DVKVTQSSRYLVKRTGEKVFLECVQDMDHENMFWYRQDPGLGLRLIYFSYDVKMKEKGDIPEGYSVSREKKERFSLILESASTNQTSMYLCASSWSRGKTYEQYFGPGTRLTVT.

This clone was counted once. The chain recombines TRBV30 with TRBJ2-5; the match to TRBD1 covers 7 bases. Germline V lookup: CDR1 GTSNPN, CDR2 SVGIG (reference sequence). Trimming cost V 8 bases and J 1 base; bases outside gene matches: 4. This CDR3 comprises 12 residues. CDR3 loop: CARRQGQETQYF. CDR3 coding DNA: TGTGCCCGCCGACAGGGCCAAGAGACCCAGTACTTC. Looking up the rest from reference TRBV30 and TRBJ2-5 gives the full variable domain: SQTIHQWPATLVQPVGSPLSLECTVEGTSNPNLYWYRQAAGRGLQLLFYSVGIGQISSEVPQNLSASRPQDRQFILSSKKLLLSDSGFYLCARRQGQETQYFGPGTRLLVL.

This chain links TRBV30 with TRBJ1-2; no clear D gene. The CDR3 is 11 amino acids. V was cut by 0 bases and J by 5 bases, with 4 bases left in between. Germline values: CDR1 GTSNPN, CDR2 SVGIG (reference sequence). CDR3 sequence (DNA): TGTGCCTGGAGTGTAGGTTATGGCTACACCTTC. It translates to CAWSVGYGYTF.

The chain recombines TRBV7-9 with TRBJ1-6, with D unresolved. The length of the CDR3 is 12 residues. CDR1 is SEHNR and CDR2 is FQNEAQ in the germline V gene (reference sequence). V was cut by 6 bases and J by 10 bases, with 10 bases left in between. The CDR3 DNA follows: TGTGCCAGCAGTAAGGAGGAGTCACCCCTCCACTTT. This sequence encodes CASSKEESPLHF.

CDR3 sequence: CATSDTGTGLYEQYF. The DNA of the CDR3 is TGTGCCACCAGTGATACCGGGACAGGGCTCTACGAGCAGTACTTC. This chain connects TRBV24-1 to TRBJ2-7; 9 bases match TRBD1. CDR1 and CDR2 (germline): KGHDR, SFDVKD. The CDR3 sequence is 15 residues long. V lost 3 bases to trimming and J lost 3 bases; unmatched junction nucleotides: 5.

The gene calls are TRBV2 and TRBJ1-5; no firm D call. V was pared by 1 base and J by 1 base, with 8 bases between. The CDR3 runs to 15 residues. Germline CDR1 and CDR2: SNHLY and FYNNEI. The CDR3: CASSEEGSSNQPQHF. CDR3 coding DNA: TGTGCCAGCAGTGAAGAAGGGTCCAGCAATCAGCCCCAGCATTTT.

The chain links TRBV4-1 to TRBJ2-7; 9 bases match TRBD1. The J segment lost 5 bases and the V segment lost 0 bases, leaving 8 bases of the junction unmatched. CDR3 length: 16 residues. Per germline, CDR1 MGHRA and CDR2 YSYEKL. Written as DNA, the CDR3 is TGCGCCAGCAGCCAAGACCCGGGACAGGGAAGTCACGAGCAGTACTTC. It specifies CASSQDPGQGSHEQYF.

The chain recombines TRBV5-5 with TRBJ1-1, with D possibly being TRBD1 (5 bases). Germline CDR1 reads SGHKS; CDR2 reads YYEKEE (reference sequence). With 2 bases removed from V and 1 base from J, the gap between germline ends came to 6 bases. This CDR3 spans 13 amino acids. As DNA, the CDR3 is TGTGCCAGCAGCTTCACAGGGAACACTGAAGCTTTCTTT. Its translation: CASSFTGNTEAFF.